This TCR beta chain emerged from a study of technical replicates of blood from several donors. The CDR3 spans 14 residues. The germline V gene encodes CDR1 MGHRA and CDR2 YSYEKL. Deletions cut 5 bases from V and 5 bases from J, with 13 bases between. Method: immunoSEQ multiplex PCR; TCRdb's copy keeps in-frame clones and lacks some. The profile shows tens of thousands of clones, 80% to 90% of them singletons. The sequencing sample was made of PBMCs. This chain connects TRBV4-1 to TRBJ1-5; tentatively, D is TRBD1 (5 bases). The source is a human donor in good health. Some clones in this sample may be carry-over from other donors' samples. CDR3 protein: CASSTAWGDQPQHF. The CDR3 region has the DNA TGCGCCAGCAGCACCGCTTGGGGGGATCAGCCCCAGCATTTT.